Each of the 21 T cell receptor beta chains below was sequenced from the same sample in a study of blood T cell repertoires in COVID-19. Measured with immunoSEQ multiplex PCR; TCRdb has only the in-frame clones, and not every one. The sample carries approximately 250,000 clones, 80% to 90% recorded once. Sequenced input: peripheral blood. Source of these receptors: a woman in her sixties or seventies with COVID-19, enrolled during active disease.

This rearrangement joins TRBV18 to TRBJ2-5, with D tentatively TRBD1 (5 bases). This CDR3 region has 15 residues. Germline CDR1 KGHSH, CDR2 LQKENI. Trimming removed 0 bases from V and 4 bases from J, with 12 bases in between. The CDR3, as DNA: TGTGCCAGCTCACCACCGTCTAACCAGGGAGAGACCCAGTACTTC. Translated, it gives CASSPPSNQGETQYF. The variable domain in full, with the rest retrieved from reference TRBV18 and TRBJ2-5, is NAGVMQNPRHLVRRRGQEARLRCSPMKGHSHVYWYRQLPEEGLKFMVYLQKENIIDESGMPKERFSAEFPKEGPSILRIQQVVRGDSAAYFCASSPPSNQGETQYFGPGTRLLVL.

CDR3 sequence: CASSPGDSSYNEQFF. In DNA form, the CDR3 reads TGTGCCAGCTCACCTGGGGACAGCTCCTACAATGAGCAGTTCTTC. This chain connects TRBV18 to TRBJ2-1; TRBD1 matches at 7 bases. V dropped 3 bases and J dropped 0; count of bases not matched to a gene: 2. Germline CDR1 and CDR2: KGHSH and LQKENI. The CDR3 covers 15 residues.

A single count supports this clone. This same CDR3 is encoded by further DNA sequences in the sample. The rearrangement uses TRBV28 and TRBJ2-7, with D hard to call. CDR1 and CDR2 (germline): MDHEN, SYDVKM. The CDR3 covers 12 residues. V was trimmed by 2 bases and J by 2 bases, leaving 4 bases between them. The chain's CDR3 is CASSLRAYEQYF. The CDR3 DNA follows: TGTGCCAGCAGTTTAAGAGCCTACGAGCAGTACTTC.

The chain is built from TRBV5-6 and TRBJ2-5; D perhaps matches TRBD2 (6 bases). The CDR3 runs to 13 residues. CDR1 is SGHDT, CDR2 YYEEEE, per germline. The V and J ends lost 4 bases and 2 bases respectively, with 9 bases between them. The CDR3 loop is CASSAGLQETQYF. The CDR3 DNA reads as TGTGCCAGCAGCGCGGGGTTACAAGAGACCCAGTACTTC.

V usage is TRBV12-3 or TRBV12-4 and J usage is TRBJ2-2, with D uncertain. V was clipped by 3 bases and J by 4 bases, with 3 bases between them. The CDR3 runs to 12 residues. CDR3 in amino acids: CASSFRTGELFF. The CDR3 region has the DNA TGTGCCAGCAGTTTTCGCACCGGGGAGCTGTTTTTT.

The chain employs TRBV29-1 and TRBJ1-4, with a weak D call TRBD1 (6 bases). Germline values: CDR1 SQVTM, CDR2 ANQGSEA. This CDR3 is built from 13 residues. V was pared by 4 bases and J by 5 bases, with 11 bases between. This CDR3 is CSVGRTENEKLFF. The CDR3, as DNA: TGCAGCGTTGGCCGGACAGAAAATGAAAAACTGTTTTTT.

CDR3 coding DNA: TGTGCCAGCAGGGTATATGGCAGGAATGAGCAGTTCTTC. It specifies CASRVYGRNEQFF. This chain links TRBV12-3 or TRBV12-4 with TRBJ2-1; no firm D call. Trimming shortened V by 6 bases and J by 7 bases, and 13 bases separated the two germline ends. The CDR3 totals 13 residues.

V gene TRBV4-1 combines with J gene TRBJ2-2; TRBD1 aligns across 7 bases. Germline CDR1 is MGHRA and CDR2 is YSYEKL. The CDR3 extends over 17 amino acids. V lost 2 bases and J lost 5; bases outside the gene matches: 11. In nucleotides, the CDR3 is TGCGCCAGCAGCCAACCCCCGGGACAGTGGAATACCGGGGAGCTGTTTTTT. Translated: CASSQPPGQWNTGELFF.

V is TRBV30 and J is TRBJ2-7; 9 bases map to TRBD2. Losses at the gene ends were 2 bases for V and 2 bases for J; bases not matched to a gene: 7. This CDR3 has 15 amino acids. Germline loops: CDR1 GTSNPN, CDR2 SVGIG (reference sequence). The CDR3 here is CAWSRGSGGTYEQYF. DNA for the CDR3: TGTGCCTGGAGTCGGGGTAGCGGGGGAACCTACGAGCAGTACTTC.

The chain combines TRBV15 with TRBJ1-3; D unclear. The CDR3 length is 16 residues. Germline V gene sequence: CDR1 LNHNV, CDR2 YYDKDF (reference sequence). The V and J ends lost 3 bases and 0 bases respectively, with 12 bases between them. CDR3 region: CATSSPRDSSGNTIYF. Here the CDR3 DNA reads TGTGCCACCAGCAGTCCAAGAGATAGCTCTGGAAACACCATATATTTT.

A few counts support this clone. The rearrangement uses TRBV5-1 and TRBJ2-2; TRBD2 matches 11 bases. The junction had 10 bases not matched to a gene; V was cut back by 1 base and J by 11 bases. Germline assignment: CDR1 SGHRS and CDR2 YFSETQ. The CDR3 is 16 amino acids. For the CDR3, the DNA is TGCGCCAGCAGCTTGTTTGCTAGCGGGAGGAACACAGAGCTGTTTTTT. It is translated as CASSLFASGRNTELFF.

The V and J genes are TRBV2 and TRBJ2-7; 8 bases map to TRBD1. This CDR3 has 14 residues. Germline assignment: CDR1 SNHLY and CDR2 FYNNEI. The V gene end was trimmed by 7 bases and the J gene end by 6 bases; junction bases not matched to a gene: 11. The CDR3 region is CASTWTGRRAEQYF. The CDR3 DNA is TGTGCCAGCACCTGGACAGGGAGACGTGCCGAGCAGTACTTC.

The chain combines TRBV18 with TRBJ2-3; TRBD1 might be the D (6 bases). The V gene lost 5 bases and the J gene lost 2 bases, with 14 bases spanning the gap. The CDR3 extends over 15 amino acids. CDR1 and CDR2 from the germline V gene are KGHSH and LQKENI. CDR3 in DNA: TGTGCCAGCTCAACCGTCGGGACACACACAGATACGCAGTATTTT. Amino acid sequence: CASSTVGTHTDTQYF.

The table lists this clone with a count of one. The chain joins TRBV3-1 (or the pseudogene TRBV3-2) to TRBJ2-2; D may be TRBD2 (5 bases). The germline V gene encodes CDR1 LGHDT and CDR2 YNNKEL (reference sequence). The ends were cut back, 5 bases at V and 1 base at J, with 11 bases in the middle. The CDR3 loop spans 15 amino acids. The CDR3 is CASSSRGRNTGELFF. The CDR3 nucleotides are TGTGCCAGCAGCTCACGGGGTCGGAACACCGGGGAGCTGTTTTTT.

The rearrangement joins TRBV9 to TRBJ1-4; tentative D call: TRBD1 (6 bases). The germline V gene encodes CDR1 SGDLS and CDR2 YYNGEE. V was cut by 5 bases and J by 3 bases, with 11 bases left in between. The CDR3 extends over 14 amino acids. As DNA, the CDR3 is TGTGCCAGCAGTATGGGGGGGCCTAATGAAAAACTGTTTTTT. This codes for CASSMGGPNEKLFF.

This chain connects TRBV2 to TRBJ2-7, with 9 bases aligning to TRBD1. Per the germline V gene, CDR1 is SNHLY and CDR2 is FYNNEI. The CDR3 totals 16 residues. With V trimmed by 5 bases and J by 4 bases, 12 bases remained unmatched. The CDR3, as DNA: TGTGCCAGCAGTCCCCGGACAGGGGCCGCCGCTTACGAGCAGTACTTC. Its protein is CASSPRTGAAAYEQYF.

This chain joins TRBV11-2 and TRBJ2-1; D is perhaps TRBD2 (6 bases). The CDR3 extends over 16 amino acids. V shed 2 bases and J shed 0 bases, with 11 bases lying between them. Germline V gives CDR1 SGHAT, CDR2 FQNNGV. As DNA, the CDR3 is TGTGCCAGCAGCTTACGGGTCGGGAGCTCCTACAATGAGCAGTTCTTC. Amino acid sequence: CASSLRVGSSYNEQFF. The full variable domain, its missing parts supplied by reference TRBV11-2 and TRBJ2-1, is EAGVAQSPRYKIIEKRQSVAFWCNPISGHATLYWYQQILGQGPKLLIQFQNNGVVDDSQLPKDRFSAERLKGVDSTLKIQPAKLEDSAVYLCASSLRVGSSYNEQFFGPGTRLTVL.

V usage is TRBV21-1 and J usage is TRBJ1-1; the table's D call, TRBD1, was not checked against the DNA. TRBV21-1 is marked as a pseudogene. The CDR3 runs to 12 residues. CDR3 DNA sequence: TGTGCCAGCAGCAATTGTTCGTTCAGTGCTTTCTTT. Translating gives CASSNCSFSAFF.

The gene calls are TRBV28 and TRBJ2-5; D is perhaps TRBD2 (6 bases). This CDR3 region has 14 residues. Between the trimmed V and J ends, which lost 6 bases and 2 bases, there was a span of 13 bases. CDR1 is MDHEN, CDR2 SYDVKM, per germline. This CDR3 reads CASSRGSGQETQYF. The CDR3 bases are TGTGCCAGCAGCCGGGGGAGCGGGCAAGAGACCCAGTACTTC.

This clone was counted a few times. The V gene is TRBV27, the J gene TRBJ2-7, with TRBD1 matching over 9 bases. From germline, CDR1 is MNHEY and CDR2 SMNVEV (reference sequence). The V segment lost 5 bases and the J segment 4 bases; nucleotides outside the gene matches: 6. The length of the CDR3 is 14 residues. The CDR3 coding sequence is TGTGCCAGCAGTCCGGGACAGGGAGGGTACGAGCAGTACTTC. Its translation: CASSPGQGGYEQYF.

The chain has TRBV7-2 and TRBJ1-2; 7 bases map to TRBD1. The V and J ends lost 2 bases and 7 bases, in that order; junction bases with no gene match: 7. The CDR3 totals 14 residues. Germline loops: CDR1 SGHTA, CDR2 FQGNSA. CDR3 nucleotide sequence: TGTGCCAGCAGCTTAATTAACAGGGGAGGTGGCTACACCTTC. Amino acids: CASSLINRGGGYTF.